Presented here are 29 T cell receptor beta chains from one specimen sequenced in a study of CD8 T cells in ankylosing spondylitis. TCRdb re-called the 5' RACE reads with MiXCR, one entry per CDR3 protein. This sample carries roughly 220,000 distinct CDR3 sequences, 8% to 11% of them seen once, and the ten largest clones take roughly a fifth. Source material: blood, either unsorted or a sorted T cell fraction (not recorded which). Every receptor here comes from a male donor with ankylosing spondylitis or in good health (not recorded which).

This clonotype has just a few counts. This chain links TRBV7-2 with TRBJ2-3, with D unresolved. The CDR3 has 13 amino acids. Trimming took 5 bases from V and 3 from J, leaving 9 bases between them. Looked up from germline, CDR1 is SGHTA and CDR2 is FQGNSA. The CDR3 is CASSAHRTDTQYF. The CDR3 nucleotides are TGTGCCAGCAGCGCTCATCGTACAGATACGCAGTATTTT.

This clonotype showed up many times. This chain links TRBV12-3 or TRBV12-4 with TRBJ2-7; 11 nucleotides line up with TRBD2. The CDR3 contains 16 residues. Losses at the gene ends were 5 bases for V and 3 bases for J; bases not matched to a gene: 9. CDR3 DNA sequence: TGTGCCAGCAGTCTGACTAGCGGGGTTCAACGCTACGAGCAGTACTTC. Translation gives CASSLTSGVQRYEQYF.

At least ten counts were recorded for this clonotype. This chain connects TRBV24-1 to TRBJ2-2; D remains unclear. Germline V lookup: CDR1 KGHDR, CDR2 SFDVKD. The CDR3 spans 11 residues. Trimming removed 9 bases from V and 8 bases from J, with 9 bases in between. CDR3 in DNA: TGTGCCACCTCCGCGGCGGGGGAGCTGTTTTTT. Translated, it gives CATSAAGELFF.

About this clonotype itself: A much larger clone lies a single base off, so this may be a read error. V usage is TRBV29-1 and J usage is TRBJ1-1, with D possibly matching TRBD1 (5 bases). Germline loops: CDR1 SQVTM, CDR2 ANQGSEA. CDR3 length equals 14 residues. V gave up 6 bases and J gave up 0 bases, with 14 bases separating them. CDR3 bases: TGCAGCGTCCCCGAGAGGGGAATGAACACTGAAGCTTTCTTT. Translated, it gives CSVPERGMNTEAFF.

This clonotype was seen repeatedly, ten times or more. The V and J genes are TRBV20-1 and TRBJ2-3, with 11 bases lining up with TRBD2. Germline CDR1 reads DFQATT; CDR2 reads SNEGSKA (reference sequence). J was trimmed by 0 bases and V by 6 bases; bases with no gene match: 5. The CDR3 is 15 amino acids. The chain's CDR3 is CSALAGAGSTDTQYF. The DNA of the CDR3 is TGCAGTGCACTAGCGGGGGCTGGTAGCACAGATACGCAGTATTTT.

In its sample, this clonotype was seen many times. The chain uses TRBV2 and TRBJ2-1, with D maybe TRBD1 (5 bases). V was clipped by 3 bases and J by 2 bases, with 8 bases between them. The V gene's germline CDR1 is SNHLY and CDR2 FYNNEI. The CDR3 contains 14 residues. Written as DNA, the CDR3 is TGTGCCAGCAGTGATACAGGTGCCTACAATGAGCAGTTCTTC. It translates to CASSDTGAYNEQFF.

This clonotype appeared many times. The gene calls are TRBV12-3 or TRBV12-4 and TRBJ2-7; D might be TRBD2 (5 bases). V lost 4 bases and J 7 bases, leaving 14 bases between the germline ends. The CDR3 contains 13 residues. The CDR3 region is CASSWGVMGEQYF. CDR3 nucleotide sequence: TGTGCCAGCAGTTGGGGAGTGATGGGTGAGCAGTACTTC.

J is TRBJ1-4 and V is TRBV20-1; a possible D gene is TRBD1 (5 bases). The CDR3 has 13 amino acids. The V gene lost 6 bases and the J gene lost 8 bases, with 16 bases spanning the gap. Germline CDR1 DFQATT, CDR2 SNEGSKA (reference sequence). The CDR3 sequence is CSAHMGTPEKLFF. CDR3 in DNA: TGCAGTGCCCATATGGGGACCCCAGAAAAACTGTTTTTT.

In this sample, this clonotype turned up many times. The chain has TRBV6-5 and TRBJ1-2; no reliable D call. Germline V gene data show CDR1 as MNHEY and CDR2 as SVGAGI. This CDR3 contains 13 residues. V gave up 6 bases and J gave up 5 bases, with 13 bases separating them. CDR3 region: CASSYERQYGYTF. Here the CDR3 DNA reads TGTGCCAGCAGCTACGAGCGACAATATGGCTACACCTTC.

Many counts were recorded for this clonotype. The chain recombines TRBV5-1 with TRBJ1-4; D is undetermined. CDR1 and CDR2 (germline): SGHRS, YFSETQ. The CDR3 runs 16 residues. Trimming removed 0 bases at V and 0 bases at J, with 9 bases between. For the CDR3, the DNA is TGCGCCAGCAGCTTGGACAGACCTTCAACTAATGAAAAACTGTTTTTT. Translation: CASSLDRPSTNEKLFF. The full variable domain, completed using reference TRBV5-1 and TRBJ1-4, is KAGVTQTPRYLIKTRGQQVTLSCSPISGHRSVSWYQQTPGQGLQFLFEYFSETQRNKGNFPGRFSGRQFSNSRSEMNVSTLELGDSALYLCASSLDRPSTNEKLFFGSGTQLSVL.

As DNA, the CDR3 is TGCGCCAGCAGCTCGGAGACAGGGGGCTATGGCTACACCTTC. This gives the protein CASSSETGGYGYTF. The V call is TRBV5-1, the J call TRBJ1-2; 9 nucleotides line up with TRBD1. The ends lost 3 bases at V and 4 bases at J; junction bases unmatched: 4. In germline, CDR1 is SGHRS, CDR2 YFSETQ. The CDR3 has 14 residues.

This clonotype was seen repeatedly, ten times or more. The chain recombines TRBV7-2 with TRBJ2-7; 7 bases are shared with TRBD2. Trimming at V came to 1 base and at J to 7 bases, leaving 10 bases not matched to a gene. Per germline, CDR1 SGHTA and CDR2 FQGNSA. The length of the CDR3 is 15 residues. Written as DNA, the CDR3 is TGTGCCAGCAGCTTAGTAGCGGGTCTCCGAGGGGAGCAGTACTTC. Translating it yields CASSLVAGLRGEQYF. Filled out from reference TRBV7-2 and TRBJ2-7, the complete variable domain reads GAGVSQSPSNKVTEKGKDVELRCDPISGHTALYWYRQSLGQGLEFLIYFQGNSAPDKSGLPSDRFSAERTGGSVSTLTIQRTQQEDSAVYLCASSLVAGLRGEQYFGPGTRLTVT.

This clonotype was observed many times. The chain uses TRBV5-1 and TRBJ2-1, with TRBD2 matching over 11 bases. J lost 6 bases, V lost 4 bases, and 3 bases had no gene match. Looked up from germline, CDR1 is SGHRS and CDR2 is YFSETQ. CDR3 length: 14 amino acids. The CDR3 reads CASSLAGGGNEQFF. CDR3 nucleotide sequence: TGCGCCAGCAGCCTAGCGGGGGGTGGCAATGAGCAGTTCTTC.

This clonotype was counted ten times or more. The chain combines TRBV6-5 with TRBJ2-2, with 8 bases identical to TRBD1. Germline CDR1 reads MNHEY; CDR2 reads SVGAGI. The CDR3 is made up of 16 amino acids. Trimming cost V 2 bases and J 7 bases; bases outside gene matches: 9. The CDR3 sequence: CASSYAGGEQLGELFF. The CDR3 bases are TGTGCCAGCAGTTACGCAGGGGGCGAACAACTCGGGGAGCTGTTTTTT.

This clonotype came up a few times. The chain combines TRBV20-1 with TRBJ1-1; D not certain. The CDR3 contains 13 residues. Trimming stripped 5 bases from V and 3 bases from J, with 13 bases between. Germline CDR1 reads DFQATT; CDR2 reads SNEGSKA (reference sequence). The CDR3 bases are TGCAGTGCTCAAGAAGGGATTTACACTGAAGCTTTCTTT. Translation: CSAQEGIYTEAFF.

Worth noting for this clonotype: A much larger clone is a single base away; this may be a read error. The rearrangement uses TRBV12-3 or TRBV12-4 and TRBJ2-3; possibly TRBD2 for D (5 bases). With 1 base removed from V and 6 bases from J, the gap between germline ends came to 14 bases. CDR3 size: 15 residues. CDR3 protein: CASSLGRGESDTQYF. Written as DNA, the CDR3 is TGTGCCAGCAGTTTAGGACGGGGTGAATCGGATACGCAGTATTTT.

This clonotype was found a few times. This chain joins TRBV11-2 and TRBJ1-4; D remains ambiguous. The germline V gene has CDR1 SGHAT and CDR2 FQNNGV. V was cut by 5 bases and J by 3 bases, with 10 bases left in between. The CDR3 length is 14 residues. This CDR3 is CASSPSYANEKLFF. The DNA of the CDR3 is TGTGCCAGCAGCCCATCTTATGCTAATGAAAAACTGTTTTTT. Full variable domain (remainder filled in from reference TRBV11-2 and TRBJ1-4): EAGVAQSPRYKIIEKRQSVAFWCNPISGHATLYWYQQILGQGPKLLIQFQNNGVVDDSQLPKDRFSAERLKGVDSTLKIQPAKLEDSAVYLCASSPSYANEKLFFGSGTQLSVL.

A few counts support this clonotype. The chain couples TRBV20-1 to TRBJ2-7, with D possibly TRBD2 on 7 matching bases. This CDR3 region has 13 residues. The V gene lost 1 base and the J gene lost 5 bases, with 12 bases spanning the gap. Germline V lookup: CDR1 DFQATT, CDR2 SNEGSKA (reference sequence). The CDR3 is CSARVGGRNEQYF. Written as DNA, the CDR3 is TGCAGTGCTAGAGTGGGGGGGCGCAACGAGCAGTACTTC.

This clonotype showed up many times. The chain couples TRBV5-6 to TRBJ2-1; TRBD1 might be the D (5 bases). V dropped 0 bases and J dropped 1 base, with 17 bases sitting between them. The length of the CDR3 is 18 residues. Germline values: CDR1 SGHDT, CDR2 YYEEEE. DNA of the CDR3: TGTGCCAGCAGCTTGGACAGGCCGAGCAGGTTGTCCTACAATGAGCAGTTCTTC. This codes for CASSLDRPSRLSYNEQFF. The entire variable domain, with the rest obtained from reference TRBV5-6 and TRBJ2-1, is as follows: DAGVTQSPTHLIKTRGQQVTLRCSPKSGHDTVSWYQQALGQGPQFIFQYYEEEERQRGNFPDRFSGHQFPNYSSELNVNALLLGDSALYLCASSLDRPSRLSYNEQFFGPGTRLTVL.

The CDR3 DNA reads TGCGCCAGCAGTACAGGGTCGGGAAACACCATATATTTT. Its protein is CASSTGSGNTIYF. The chain joins TRBV5-1 to TRBJ1-3, with a weak D call TRBD1 (6 bases). CDR3 size: 13 residues. Germline V gene data show CDR1 as SGHRS and CDR2 as YFSETQ. V was trimmed by 5 bases and J by 4 bases, leaving 10 bases between them. Full variable domain (missing parts from reference TRBV5-1 and TRBJ1-3): KAGVTQTPRYLIKTRGQQVTLSCSPISGHRSVSWYQQTPGQGLQFLFEYFSETQRNKGNFPGRFSGRQFSNSRSEMNVSTLELGDSALYLCASSTGSGNTIYFGEGSWLTVV.

This clonotype was recorded many times. V and J are TRBV7-2 and TRBJ2-2, with TRBD2 matching over 7 bases. The CDR3 sequence is 16 residues long. The V gene's germline CDR1 is SGHTA and CDR2 FQGNSA. V lost 5 bases and J lost 5; bases outside the gene matches: 11. DNA for the CDR3: TGTGCCAGCAGCCCTCTCCTCGGGGAGGGAACCGGGGAGCTGTTTTTT. As protein: CASSPLLGEGTGELFF.

This clonotype has only a few counts. The V call is TRBV24-1, the J call TRBJ2-1, with TRBD1 identical over 8 bases. Trimming at V came to 3 bases and at J to 1 base, leaving 4 bases not matched to a gene. Germline V gene sequence: CDR1 KGHDR, CDR2 SFDVKD. The CDR3 runs to 16 residues. The CDR3 sequence is CATSDPTGESYNEQFF. In DNA, the CDR3 is TGTGCCACCAGTGATCCGACAGGGGAATCCTACAATGAGCAGTTCTTC.

This clonotype was detected a few times. J is TRBJ2-1 and V is TRBV20-1; 13 positions match TRBD2. V shed 2 bases and J 2 bases; nucleotides not matched to a gene: 9. Germline values: CDR1 DFQATT, CDR2 SNEGSKA (reference sequence). This CDR3 has 18 residues. Written as DNA, the CDR3 is TGCAGTGCTAGAATCGCCGGGACTAGCGGGGCCGCCTACAATGAGCAGTTCTTC. Amino acid sequence: CSARIAGTSGAAYNEQFF.

This clonotype was seen at least ten times. This chain links TRBV5-1 with TRBJ2-7; weak D call: TRBD1 (6 bases). V was cut by 4 bases and J by 4 bases, with 18 bases left in between. The V gene's germline CDR1 is SGHRS and CDR2 YFSETQ. This CDR3 is built from 15 residues. The CDR3 sequence: CASSPGHSSTYEQYF. The DNA of the CDR3 is TGCGCCAGCAGCCCGGGACACTCAAGTACGTACGAGCAGTACTTC.

This clonotype was counted a few times. This chain links TRBV12-3 or TRBV12-4 with TRBJ1-5, with 8 bases lining up with TRBD1. This CDR3 contains 14 residues. Trimming took 7 bases from V and 7 from J; bases not matched to a gene: 9. CDR3 sequence reads: CASTVLDRAQPQHF. In DNA, the CDR3 is TGTGCCAGCACCGTTTTGGACAGGGCCCAGCCCCAGCATTTT.

This rearrangement joins TRBV27 to TRBJ2-5, with D perhaps matching TRBD2 (7 bases). Per the germline V gene, CDR1 is MNHEY and CDR2 is SMNVEV (reference sequence). V shed 5 bases and J shed 3 bases, with 13 bases lying between them. This CDR3 is 14 amino acids long. CDR3 bases: TGTGCCAGCAGTCCAAGGGGGGGGAAAGAGACCCAGTACTTC. It is translated as CASSPRGGKETQYF.

Details on this clonotype: A much larger clone is a single base away; this may be a read error. The genes are TRBV6-5 and TRBJ2-1; 9 bases agree with TRBD1. The CDR3 runs to 11 residues. Germline CDR1 and CDR2: MNHEY and SVGAGI. CDR3 nucleotide sequence: TGTGCCGGCAGTTCCGGGACAGGGCAATTCTTC. Translating gives CAGSSGTGQFF.

In regard to this clonotype: This may be a read error: a much more frequent sequence differs by one nucleotide. The CDR3 here is CTSSSSGTSGYNEQFF. The CDR3 DNA sequence: TGTACCAGCAGTTCTTCCGGGACTAGCGGCTACAATGAGCAGTTCTTC. V and J are TRBV6-5 and TRBJ2-1; 11 nucleotides match TRBD2. From germline, CDR1 is MNHEY and CDR2 SVGAGI. This CDR3 contains 16 residues.

This clonotype was observed at least ten times. CDR3 nucleotide sequence: TGTGCCAGCAGTTTACCCTCCCGGTACGAGCAGTACTTC. Translating gives CASSLPSRYEQYF. The V and J genes are TRBV28 and TRBJ2-7; the D is unclear. Trimming stripped 2 bases from V and 4 bases from J, with 9 bases between. The CDR3 is 13 residues long. Per the germline V gene, CDR1 is MDHEN and CDR2 is SYDVKM.